Below are 16 T cell receptor beta chains sequenced from a single sample in a study of tissue T cells after allogeneic stem cell transplantation. Method: immunoSEQ multiplex PCR; TCRdb's copy keeps in-frame clones and lacks some. Here the sample spans roughly 4,200 clones, around half being singletons. Time point reported: mouse harvest day 7 after allogeneic transplant. Each mouse received 10^7 T-cell-depleted marrow cells plus 10^6 splenic CD5+ T cells by tail vein. Sequences were obtained from lymph node tissue. These receptors were taken from a female BALB/c mouse given C57BL/6 T cells with graft-versus-host disease after an allogeneic hematopoietic cell transplant.

This clone has just a few counts. Germline and genes: mouse. The read gets to within 1 residue of the CDR3 end, and the germline J gene fills in the rest. The V gene is TRBV13-2, the J gene TRBJ2-1, with unresolved D. Per germline, CDR1 NNHNN and CDR2 SYGAGS (reference sequence). Trimming cost V 1 base and J 3 bases, with 5 bases left between them. The CDR3 has 13 amino acids. The CDR3 sequence: CASGDSLYAEQFF. The DNA read from the CDR3 is TGTGCCAGCGGTGATTCTCTCTATGCTGAGCAGTTC.

As concerns this clone: These gene names are mouse names. The CDR3 extends 1 residue past the end of the read, so its final part is completed from the germline J gene. This chain uses TRBV26 with TRBJ1-3; TRBD1 matches at 7 bases. V was pared by 6 bases and J by 0 bases, with 2 bases of the junction left unmatched. The CDR3 length is 14 residues. Germline CDR1 KGHPV, CDR2 FQNQEV (reference sequence). Incomplete CDR3 DNA: TGTGCCAGCAGGGGGACAGATTCTGGAAATACGCTCTAT. Its translation is CASRGTDSGNTLY. The entire CDR3 sequence reads CASRGTDSGNTLYF.

This clone has a handful of counts. These gene names are mouse names. CDR3 residues: CASSNRGQAPLF. The CDR3 bases that were read are TGTGCCAGCAGTAACAGGGGGCAGGCTCCGCTT. The gene calls are TRBV26 and TRBJ1-5; TRBD1 agrees at 8 bases. The CDR3 end lies 1 residue beyond the end of the read and is filled in from the germline J gene. CDR3 length: 12 amino acids. Germline CDR1 reads KGHPV; CDR2 reads FQNQEV (reference sequence). The junction had 1 base not matched to a gene; V was cut back by 5 bases and J by 7 bases.

This clone showed up just a few times. Germline and genes: mouse. Read coverage stops 1 residue before the CDR3 terminus; the germline J gene supplies the remainder. V is TRBV17 and J is TRBJ2-5; D ambiguous. The CDR3 spans 13 residues. Trimming took 1 base from V and 4 from J, leaving 6 bases between them. Germline CDR1 reads MNHDT; CDR2 reads YYDKIL. CDR3 DNA, as far as it was read: TGTGCTAGCAGTAGAGGGTGGAAAGACACCCAGTAC. Translating gives CASSRGWKDTQY. The CDR3 reads in full as CASSRGWKDTQYF.

A note on this clone: Mouse gene names and germline throughout. With the read ending 1 residue before the CDR3 end, the germline J gene is used to fill in that end. The V gene is TRBV12-1, the J gene TRBJ2-3; 9 bases agree with TRBD2. Germline V gives CDR1 SGHSN, CDR2 HYEKVE. The CDR3 is 16 residues long. V gave up 0 bases and J gave up 2 bases; unmatched junction bases: 5. The CDR3 protein is CASSLVLGGVAETLYF. The sequenced part of the CDR3 DNA is TGTGCCAGCTCTCTCGTACTGGGGGGAGTTGCAGAAACGCTGTAT.

Comment on this clone: Gene names and germline refer to mouse. The read comes to an end 1 residue before the CDR3 does, leaving the germline J gene to fill in the end. The J gene is TRBJ1-3, the V gene TRBV26; D gene unclear. The CDR3 spans 15 residues. Germline CDR1 and CDR2: KGHPV and FQNQEV (reference sequence). The ends were cut back, 2 bases at V and 0 bases at J, with 8 bases in the middle. The DNA read from the CDR3 is TGTGCCAGCAGTCTGATGAGTCGTTCTGGAAATACGCTCTAT. Protein sequence: CASSLMSRSGNTLY. The whole CDR3 is CASSLMSRSGNTLYF.

For this clone: Genes and germline come from the mouse. The CDR3 end is not reached by the read, which stops 1 residue before it; the germline J gene fills it in. The chain uses TRBV14 and TRBJ2-2; D might be TRBD1 (5 bases). With 5 bases removed from V and 2 bases from J, the gap between germline ends came to 7 bases. This CDR3 contains 13 residues. The germline V gene has CDR1 SGHDT and CDR2 FRDEAV. CDR3 residues: CASRYRNTGQLYF. Incomplete CDR3 DNA: TGTGCCAGCAGATACAGGAACACCGGGCAGCTCTAC.

By share, this clone counts as medium-sized. Genes here carry mouse names. The part of the CDR3 DNA that was read is TGTGCTAGCAGTTATACAGGGGTAGTCTTC. Translation gives CASSYTGVVF. Given in full, the CDR3 is CASSYTGVVFF. This rearrangement joins TRBV29 to TRBJ1-1; 7 bases are a match to TRBD1. Read coverage stops 1 residue before the CDR3 terminus; the germline J gene supplies the remainder. The junction had 3 bases not matched to a gene; V was cut back by 4 bases and J by 10 bases. Germline V gene lookup returns CDR1 MSHET and CDR2 SYDVDS. This CDR3 is built from 11 residues.

This clone has more than one count but fewer than ten. The germline and genes are mouse ones. The CDR3 end falls 1 residue outside the read, so it is completed with the germline J gene. V is TRBV1 and J is TRBJ1-1, with TRBD1 matching 8 bases. Germline-derived CDR1 and CDR2 are NSQYPW and LRSPGD (reference sequence). The CDR3 consists of 14 residues. The trim removed 0 bases at V and 5 bases at J, leaving 2 bases unmatched. CDR3 DNA (partial): TGCACCTGCAGTGCAGAGGGACAGGATACAGAAGTCTTC. Translated, it gives CTCSAEGQDTEVF. The full CDR3 is CTCSAEGQDTEVFF.

In the case of this clone: Gene and germline names: mouse. The read is 1 residue too short to cover the CDR3 end, so that end is filled in from the germline J gene. V usage is TRBV20 and J usage is TRBJ2-5, with D perhaps given as TRBD1 or TRBD2 (6 bases each). The CDR3 has 13 amino acids. V lost 1 base to trimming and J lost 5 bases, with 10 bases between them. From germline, CDR1 is GFQATS and CDR2 STVNSAI. The CDR3 bases that were read are TGTGGTGCTAGGGGGGGGCGCGCAGACACCCAGTAC. It is translated as CGARGGRADTQY. The whole CDR3 sequence reads CGARGGRADTQYF. Full variable domain (rest looked up from reference TRBV20 and TRBJ2-5): GALVYQYPRRTICKSGTSMRMECQAVGFQATSVAWYRQSPQKTFELIALSTVNSAIKYEQNFTQEKFPISHPNLSFSSMTVLNAYLEDRGLYLCGARGGRADTQYFGPGTRLLVL.

Details on this clone: Gene labels here are mouse ones. The read is 1 residue too short to cover the CDR3 end, so that end is filled in from the germline J gene. This chain joins TRBV26 and TRBJ2-3, with a possible D match to TRBD1 (6 bases). CDR3 length: 12 residues. The V gene's germline CDR1 is KGHPV and CDR2 FQNQEV (reference sequence). Trimming cost V 6 bases and J 3 bases, with 7 bases left between them. Here the CDR3 reads CASRQGAETLYF. The part of the CDR3 DNA that was read is TGTGCCAGCAGACAGGGCGCAGAAACGCTGTAT.

Turning to this clone: Gene names are mouse gene names. The sequence runs out 1 residue before the end of the CDR3; the remainder is reconstructed from the germline J gene. This chain connects TRBV12-2 to TRBJ2-1; 9 bases fit TRBD1. Germline assignment: CDR1 SGHLS and CDR2 HYDKME. J was trimmed by 9 bases and V by 0 bases; bases with no gene match: 8. The CDR3 has 15 residues. The CDR3 protein is CASSLENRGRDEQFF. The part of the CDR3 DNA that was read is TGTGCCAGCTCTCTCGAGAACAGGGGGCGTGATGAGCAGTTC.

On this clone: The listed genes are named as in mouse. The CDR3 DNA, read in part, is TGTGCCAGCTCTCTCGACGACATCGCAAACTCCGACTACACC. It yields the protein CASSLDDIANSDYT. The whole CDR3 reads CASSLDDIANSDYTF. The J gene is TRBJ1-2, the V gene TRBV12-1; D remains unclear. The sequence runs out 1 residue before the end of the CDR3; the remainder is reconstructed from the germline J gene. Trimming cost V 0 bases and J 0 bases, with 10 bases left between them. CDR3 length: 15 amino acids. CDR1 SGHSN and CDR2 HYEKVE come from the germline V gene.

Turning to this clone: The genes and germline here are from mouse. With the read ending 1 residue before the CDR3 end, the germline J gene is used to fill in that end. This sample includes further DNA sequences coding for the same CDR3. The chain recombines TRBV12-2 with TRBJ2-1, with 13 bases fitting TRBD2. The CDR3 totals 16 residues. The germline V gene has CDR1 SGHLS and CDR2 HYDKME. V lost 4 bases to trimming and J lost 7 bases; unmatched junction nucleotides: 9. CDR3: CASSPGLGGPGAEQFF. The sequenced part of the CDR3 DNA is TGTGCCAGCTCACCTGGACTGGGGGGGCCGGGAGCTGAGCAGTTC.

Regarding this clone: The genes and germline here are from mouse. The sequenced fragment ends 1 residue before the CDR3 boundary, so the rest is inferred from the germline J gene. The rearrangement joins TRBV3 to TRBJ1-2; D call uncertain. Trimming stripped 2 bases from V and 1 base from J, with 5 bases between. This CDR3 contains 13 residues. Germline V gives CDR1 SNHLY, CDR2 FYNGKV (reference sequence). The part of the CDR3 DNA that was read is TGTGCCAGCAGCTTAAGGCAAAACTCCGACTACACC. Protein sequence: CASSLRQNSDYT. The complete CDR3 sequence is CASSLRQNSDYTF.

This clone was seen a few times. Gene names and germline match the mouse. The read falls 1 residue short of the CDR3 end, and the missing part is taken from the germline J gene. This chain connects TRBV13-1 to TRBJ2-1; 12 bases map to TRBD2. Looked up from germline, CDR1 is NSHNY and CDR2 is SYGAGN. V gave up 5 bases and J gave up 0 bases; unmatched junction bases: 0. CDR3 length equals 15 residues. The CDR3 reads CASRDWGGNYAEQFF. CDR3 DNA, as far as it was read: TGTGCCAGCAGGGACTGGGGGGGTAACTATGCTGAGCAGTTC.